The 9 T cell receptor beta chains reported below all come from one sample, sequenced in a study of blood T cell repertoires in COVID-19. Profiled with immunoSEQ multiplex PCR; TCRdb holds only in-frame clones, not every one. Of 220,000 or so clones in the sample, over 65% were seen once. The sample comprised PBMCs or T cells enriched from blood (not recorded which). Receptors were obtained from a woman aged 55-75 years who had recovered from COVID-19.

V gene TRBV3-1 (or the pseudogene TRBV3-2) combines with J gene TRBJ2-2, with D unresolved. V lost 0 bases and J 7 bases, leaving 9 bases between the germline ends. Germline assignment: CDR1 LGHDT and CDR2 YNNKEL (reference sequence). The CDR3 loop spans 14 amino acids. The DNA of the CDR3 is TGTGCCAGCAGCCAAGAACCTCGCGACGGGGAGCTGTTTTTT. This codes for CASSQEPRDGELFF.

The chain recombines TRBV19 with TRBJ2-7, with 7 nucleotides matching TRBD1. Per germline, CDR1 LNHDA and CDR2 SQIVND (reference sequence). J was trimmed by 3 bases and V by 3 bases; bases with no gene match: 2. The CDR3 runs 13 residues. The CDR3 DNA follows: TGTGCCAGTAGTATCCCAGGGGGCTACGAGCAGTACTTC. Amino acids: CASSIPGGYEQYF.

V is TRBV7-9 and J is TRBJ1-3, with D possibly matching TRBD1 (5 bases). The CDR3 has 15 amino acids. The ends were cut back, 2 bases at V and 2 bases at J, with 10 bases in the middle. Looked up from germline, CDR1 is SEHNR and CDR2 is FQNEAQ (reference sequence). The CDR3 nucleotides read TGTGCCAGCAGCTTACAATCGGGGGCTGGAAACACCATATATTTT. Translation gives CASSLQSGAGNTIYF.

There are a few counts of this clone. This chain links TRBV7-2 with TRBJ2-1; 9 bases are a match to TRBD2. Unmatched junction bases numbered 7, after V lost 1 base and J lost 6 bases. Germline CDR1 reads SGHTA; CDR2 reads FQGNSA. The CDR3 has 16 residues. The CDR3 DNA reads as TGTGCCAGCAGCTTAGATCCTAGCGGGGAGACCAATGAGCAGTTCTTC. As protein: CASSLDPSGETNEQFF.

The V call is TRBV5-1, the J call TRBJ1-4, with D possibly being TRBD1 (6 bases). Per germline, CDR1 SGHRS and CDR2 YFSETQ. V was pared by 6 bases and J by 6 bases, with 12 bases between. The CDR3 spans 13 residues. CDR3 nucleotides: TGCGCCAGCAAGGGGGACGGAGATGAAAAACTGTTTTTT. Protein product: CASKGDGDEKLFF.

The chain carries TRBV27 and TRBJ1-2; 7 nucleotides line up with TRBD1. Germline V gives CDR1 MNHEY, CDR2 SMNVEV (reference sequence). The CDR3 length is 15 residues. V shed 3 bases and J 4 bases; nucleotides not matched to a gene: 8. The CDR3 protein is CASSFAGSGGYGYTF. The CDR3 region has the DNA TGTGCCAGCAGTTTCGCCGGGTCAGGGGGCTATGGCTACACCTTC.

The V gene is TRBV5-4, the J gene TRBJ1-4, with D unclear. Trimming stripped 0 bases from V and 7 bases from J, with 10 bases between. The CDR3 loop spans 14 amino acids. Germline V gene data show CDR1 as SGHNT and CDR2 as YYREEE (reference sequence). The chain's CDR3 is CASSLGGIREKLFF. The CDR3 region has the DNA TGTGCCAGCAGCTTGGGAGGAATCCGTGAAAAACTGTTTTTT. Full variable domain (outside the CDR3, taken from reference TRBV5-4 and TRBJ1-4): ETGVTQSPTHLIKTRGQQVTLRCSSQSGHNTVSWYQQALGQGPQFIFQYYREEENGRGNFPPRFSGLQFPNYSSELNVNALELDDSALYLCASSLGGIREKLFFGSGTQLSVL.

V is TRBV4-2 and J is TRBJ1-1; 8 bases align to TRBD1. This CDR3 has 16 amino acids. The V segment lost 1 base and the J segment 4 bases; nucleotides outside the gene matches: 8. In germline, CDR1 is LGHNA, CDR2 YNFKEQ. In DNA form, the CDR3 reads TGTGCCAGCAGCCAAGTTCCAGGGGGCGTATTCACTGAAGCTTTCTTT. Protein sequence: CASSQVPGGVFTEAFF.

The rearrangement links TRBV18 to TRBJ1-5, with 12 nucleotides matching TRBD1. The ends lost 4 bases at V and 6 bases at J; junction bases unmatched: 10. CDR1 KGHSH and CDR2 LQKENI come from the germline V gene. The CDR3 runs to 17 residues. CDR3 in DNA: TGTGCCAGCTCACAAGGAACGGGACAGGGGGCGGGTCAGCCCCAGCATTTT. It specifies CASSQGTGQGAGQPQHF.